A single sample gave rise to the 10 T cell receptor beta chains below, sequenced in a study of beta chain features in type 1 diabetes. Expressed TCRB transcripts were sequenced after all isolated RNA was converted to cDNA. TCRdb keeps only in-frame clones here, not all; method: immunoSEQ multiplex PCR. The table lists hundreds of thousands of clones, roughly 12% of them singletons, with roughly 0.017% in the top ten. Material: naive CD4+ T cells from blood. Every receptor here comes from a young man in good health.

The CDR3 coding sequence is TGTGCCAGCAGTTTACTTCCCGGCAGGGGTAGGAATGAGCAGTTCTTC. This sequence encodes CASSLLPGRGRNEQFF. V gene TRBV28 combines with J gene TRBJ2-1; perhaps TRBD1 as D (6 bases). V lost 2 bases to trimming and J lost 7 bases, with 18 bases between them. The CDR3 consists of 16 residues. The germline CDR1 and CDR2 sequences are MDHEN and SYDVKM.

The chain employs TRBV4-2 and TRBJ2-7; D remains unclear. V was shortened by 1 base and J by 0 bases, with 13 bases between the two germline ends. Germline V lookup: CDR1 LGHNA, CDR2 YNFKEQ. The CDR3 consists of 16 residues. The CDR3, as DNA: TGTGCCAGCAGCCAAGTTTTGCTACAGAACTCCTACGAGCAGTACTTC. Protein product: CASSQVLLQNSYEQYF.

The J gene is TRBJ2-5, the V gene TRBV9, with D possibly being TRBD2 (5 bases). The length of the CDR3 is 18 residues. Germline assignment: CDR1 SGDLS and CDR2 YYNGEE. V lost 0 bases to trimming and J lost 2 bases, with 20 bases between them. CDR3 in DNA: TGTGCCAGCAGCGTAGGATCATCGGGGTATGTAGGTCAAGAGACCCAGTACTTC. It yields the protein CASSVGSSGYVGQETQYF.

The gene calls are TRBV11-3 and TRBJ2-4; 7 bases are shared with TRBD2. The CDR3 extends over 20 amino acids. Germline CDR1 SGHNT, CDR2 YENEEA. Trimming removed 4 bases from V and 1 base from J; junction bases left unmatched: 19. CDR3 amino acids: CASSSLGSSGAPFAKNIQYF. The CDR3 DNA follows: TGTGCCAGCAGCTCCCTGGGTTCCAGCGGGGCCCCTTTCGCCAAAAACATTCAGTACTTC. The complete variable domain, with remaining parts taken from reference TRBV11-3 and TRBJ2-4, reads EAGVVQSPRYKIIEKKQPVAFWCNPISGHNTLYWYLQNLGQGPELLIRYENEEAVDDSQLPKDRFSAERLKGVDSTLKIQPAELGDSAVYLCASSSLGSSGAPFAKNIQYFGAGTRLSVL.

This clone occurred a few times. V and J are TRBV9 and TRBJ1-2; D is ambiguous. The CDR3 sequence is 18 residues long. The germline gives CDR1 SGDLS, CDR2 YYNGEE. V dropped 0 bases and J dropped 4 bases, with 22 bases sitting between them. CDR3 amino acids: CASSVATSVQAPSYGYTF. The CDR3 coding sequence is TGTGCCAGCAGCGTAGCAACGTCTGTTCAGGCCCCCAGCTATGGCTACACCTTC.

This chain joins TRBV30 and TRBJ1-1, with D tentatively TRBD1 (5 bases). The CDR3 runs 14 residues. V was pared by 3 bases and J by 4 bases, with 15 bases between. Germline values: CDR1 GTSNPN, CDR2 SVGIG (reference sequence). The CDR3 region has the DNA TGTGCCTGGAGGGCTGACAGCCTGGCCACTGAAGCTTTCTTT. This sequence encodes CAWRADSLATEAFF.

This clone was picked up a small number of times. This chain links TRBV6-6 with TRBJ2-3, with 7 bases lining up with TRBD1. V shed 5 bases and J 1 base; nucleotides not matched to a gene: 9. The CDR3 consists of 16 residues. Germline V gene data show CDR1 as MNHNY and CDR2 as SVGAGI (reference sequence). For the CDR3, the DNA is TGTGCCAGCAGTAACCGACAGGGCTCTGGCACAGATACGCAGTATTTT. It encodes CASSNRQGSGTDTQYF.

The gene calls are TRBV2 and TRBJ2-1; 7 positions match TRBD2. Germline V gene lookup returns CDR1 SNHLY and CDR2 FYNNEI. The V and J ends lost 4 bases and 6 bases, in that order; junction bases with no gene match: 9. The CDR3 sequence is 15 residues long. CDR3: CASSASGMGGNEQFF. Here the CDR3 DNA reads TGTGCCAGCAGTGCCAGCGGGATGGGGGGCAATGAGCAGTTCTTC. The variable domain in full, with the rest retrieved from reference TRBV2 and TRBJ2-1, is EPEVTQTPSHQVTQMGQEVILRCVPISNHLYFYWYRQILGQKVEFLVSFYNNEISEKSEIFDDQFSVERPDGSNFTLKIRSTKLEDSAMYFCASSASGMGGNEQFFGPGTRLTVL.

This clone was seen a few times. The chain employs TRBV5-1 and TRBJ2-1; TRBD2 agrees at 9 bases. In germline, CDR1 is SGHRS, CDR2 YFSETQ. The CDR3 is made up of 16 amino acids. V shed 0 bases and J 8 bases; nucleotides not matched to a gene: 9. The CDR3 reads CASSLARKREVDEQFF. In DNA, the CDR3 is TGCGCCAGCAGCTTGGCCAGGAAGCGGGAGGTTGATGAGCAGTTCTTC.

This clone was recorded at least ten times. V usage is TRBV23-1 and J usage is TRBJ2-3; weak D call: TRBD2 (5 bases). TRBV23-1 qualifies as an ORF whose function is uncertain. The V and J ends lost 6 bases and 3 bases respectively, with 13 bases between them. This CDR3 contains 14 residues. The CDR3 reads CASSSEGGTDTQYF. Written as DNA, the CDR3 is TGCGCCAGCAGCTCCGAGGGTGGTACAGATACGCAGTATTTT.